This is a list of T cell receptor beta chains from one sample in a study of human T cells and chemical hapten exposure. TCRdb reprocessed the RACE reads via MiXCR and lists one record per CDR3 protein. The sample lists about 90,000 distinct CDR3 sequences; roughly a tenth were seen once. Source: whole blood, taken in connection with sensitization to the hapten diphenylcyclopropenone (DPC). The receptors here all came from a woman aged 25 to 39 with alopecia areata. Some clones in this sample may be carry-over from other donors' samples. CDR3s include the opening cysteine and the closing phenylalanine or tryptophan. The order of the fields is CDR3 length, J gene, D gene, clone size, V gene, CDR3 DNA, CDR3 protein. The D gene is left open where the match is weak. Where a row states a size, it is once, few, many or the class of an expanded clone; other rows omit it.

length: 15
J: TRBJ2-7
D: TRBD1
size: many
V: TRBV10-3
DNA: TGTGCCATCAGTGAGTCCGGGACAGGGGTGCACGAGCAGTACTTC
CDR3: CAISESGTGVHEQYF

length: 12
J: TRBJ1-1
D: -
size: many
V: TRBV15
DNA: TGTGCCACCAGCAGAGATATGGGAGAAGCTTTCTTT
CDR3: CATSRDMGEAFF

length: 11
J: TRBJ2-5
D: -
size: many
V: TRBV29-1
DNA: TGCAGCGTTGGTGACGGCGAGACCCAGTACTTC
CDR3: CSVGDGETQYF

length: 12
J: TRBJ2-1
D: -
size: -
V: TRBV5-1
DNA: TGCGCCAGCAGCTTGGACTTTCTGCACCAGTTCTTC
CDR3: CASSLDFLHQFF

length: 19
J: TRBJ1-2
D: TRBD1
size: few
V: TRBV5-6
DNA: TGTGCCAGCAGCTTGGCCACGGGCAGGGGGCGCGTATATAACTATGGCTACACCTTC
CDR3: CASSLATGRGRVYNYGYTF

length: 15
J: TRBJ2-3
D: -
size: -
V: TRBV10-1
DNA: TGCGCCAGCAGTGTTCGGGGACCGTCCACAGATACGCAGTATTTT
CDR3: CASSVRGPSTDTQYF

length: 14
J: TRBJ1-1
D: TRBD1
size: many
V: TRBV20-1
DNA: TGCAGTGCTAGAGTGCACAGGGGGGCCACTGAAGCTTTCTTT
CDR3: CSARVHRGATEAFF

length: 14
J: TRBJ2-7
D: -
size: many
V: TRBV4-3
DNA: TGCGCCAGCAGCCAAGATCCGGGGTTGGGCGAGCAGTACTTC
CDR3: CASSQDPGLGEQYF

length: 15
J: TRBJ1-5
D: -
size: many
V: TRBV7-2
DNA: TGTGCCAGCAGCTTAAGCGGGGGTAGCAATCAGCCCCAGCATTTT
CDR3: CASSLSGGSNQPQHF

length: 16
J: TRBJ1-3
D: -
size: few
V: TRBV7-9
DNA: TGTGCCAGCAGCCTATATACAGAGTCCTCTGGAAACACCATATATTTT
CDR3: CASSLYTESSGNTIYF

length: 15
J: TRBJ2-2
D: -
size: many
V: TRBV15
DNA: TGTGCCACCAGCAGAGATCGGGCGATCACCGGGGAGCTGTTTTTT
CDR3: CATSRDRAITGELFF

length: 12
J: TRBJ2-3
D: -
size: -
V: TRBV28
DNA: TGTGCCAGCAGGACACAAGGGGATACGCAGTATTTT
CDR3: CASRTQGDTQYF

length: 16
J: TRBJ1-4
D: TRBD1
size: few
V: TRBV28
DNA: TGTGCCAGCCGACAGGGGGCCATCATGGAGGATGAAAAACTGTTTTTT
CDR3: CASRQGAIMEDEKLFF

length: 16
J: TRBJ2-1
D: TRBD2
size: -
V: TRBV11-1
DNA: TGTGCCAGCAGCCTCCAGCGGGGCGTGATGTACAATGAGCAGTTCTTC
CDR3: CASSLQRGVMYNEQFF

length: 15
J: TRBJ2-3
D: TRBD2
size: many
V: TRBV4-3
DNA: TGCGCCAGCAGCCAAGAACTAGCGGGAGGGGATACGCAGTATTTT
CDR3: CASSQELAGGDTQYF

length: 15
J: TRBJ1-1
D: -
size: -
V: TRBV18
DNA: TGTGCCAGCTCACCACCGACAAACATGAACACTGAAGCTTTCTTT
CDR3: CASSPPTNMNTEAFF

length: 10
J: TRBJ2-2
D: -
size: few
V: TRBV11-2
DNA: TGTGCCAGCAGCTCCGGGGAGCTGTTTTTT
CDR3: CASSSGELFF

length: 17
J: TRBJ2-2
D: TRBD1
size: many
V: TRBV2
DNA: TGTGCCAGCAGGGCCTCCTCCGGGACAGCTAACACCGGGGAGCTGTTTTTT
CDR3: CASRASSGTANTGELFF

length: 15
J: TRBJ1-3
D: -
size: few
V: TRBV28
DNA: TGTGCCAGCAGCCCGGACGGACGCTCTGGAAACACCATATATTTT
CDR3: CASSPDGRSGNTIYF

length: 13
J: TRBJ2-3
D: -
size: few
V: TRBV5-4
DNA: TGTGCCAGCAGCCGAACTCTCACAGATACGCAGTATTTT
CDR3: CASSRTLTDTQYF

length: 14
J: TRBJ2-3
D: TRBD1
size: many
V: TRBV7-2
DNA: TGTGCCAGCAGCCCACAGGGGGGCACAGATACGCAGTATTTT
CDR3: CASSPQGGTDTQYF

length: 13
J: TRBJ1-6
D: -
size: -
V: TRBV28
DNA: TGTGCCAGCACAATGCTAGGGGTGTCACCCCTCCACTTT
CDR3: CASTMLGVSPLHF

length: 15
J: TRBJ1-5
D: -
size: -
V: TRBV20-1
DNA: TGCAGTGCTAGAGTGGATGAGGGCGGCAATCAGCCCCAGCATTTT
CDR3: CSARVDEGGNQPQHF

length: 15
J: TRBJ1-1
D: -
size: -
V: TRBV29-1
DNA: TGCAGCGTGGACAAGGACGGAGGAGTGAACACTGAAGCTTTCTTT
CDR3: CSVDKDGGVNTEAFF